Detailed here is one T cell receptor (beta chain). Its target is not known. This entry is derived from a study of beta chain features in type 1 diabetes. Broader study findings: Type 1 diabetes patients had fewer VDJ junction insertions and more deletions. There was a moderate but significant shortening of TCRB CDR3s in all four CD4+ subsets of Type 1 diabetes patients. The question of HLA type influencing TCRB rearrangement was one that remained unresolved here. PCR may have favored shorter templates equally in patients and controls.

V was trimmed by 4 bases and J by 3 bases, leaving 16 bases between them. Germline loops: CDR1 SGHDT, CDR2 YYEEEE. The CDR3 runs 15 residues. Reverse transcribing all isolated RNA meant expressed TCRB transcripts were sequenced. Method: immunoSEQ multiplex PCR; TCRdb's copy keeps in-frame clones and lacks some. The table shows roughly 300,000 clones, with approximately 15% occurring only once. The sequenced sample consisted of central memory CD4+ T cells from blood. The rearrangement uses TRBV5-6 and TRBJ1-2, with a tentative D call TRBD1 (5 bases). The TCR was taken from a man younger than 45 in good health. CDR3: CASSQTGRQDYGYTF. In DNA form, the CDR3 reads TGTGCCAGCAGCCAAACGGGACGGCAAGACTATGGCTACACCTTC.